Below, 21 T cell receptor beta chains from the same sample are listed, as sequenced in a study of T cell responses to AZD1222 COVID-19 vaccine. Using immunoSEQ multiplex PCR, the repertoire was profiled, and TCRdb retains in-frame clones only, with some absent. The sample records about 56,000 clones, about 80% being singletons. The sample consisted of peripheral blood, taken 28 days after the second AZD1222 dose. The receptors derive from an adult who received the AZD1222 COVID-19 vaccine.

This clone came up once. This rearrangement joins TRBV21-1 to TRBJ2-7; TRBD1 was called by the table and not checked on the DNA. TRBV21-1 is recorded as a pseudogene. The CDR3 is made up of 16 amino acids. The CDR3 DNA follows: TGTGCCAGCACCTCCGCCCCGGACAGGGGGCCCTACGAGCAGTACGTC. Its protein is CASTSAPDRGPYEQYV.

The chain links TRBV18 to TRBJ2-4; D unresolved. Looked up from germline, CDR1 is KGHSH and CDR2 is LQKENI. Trimming removed 1 base at V and 7 bases at J, with 5 bases between. The CDR3 is 12 residues long. The CDR3 loop reads CASSPRGNIQYF. In nucleotides, the CDR3 is TGTGCCAGCTCACCACGGGGTAACATTCAGTACTTC.

V usage is TRBV10-3 and J usage is TRBJ2-4; D unresolved. This CDR3 is 14 amino acids long. Germline V lookup: CDR1 ENHRY, CDR2 SYGVKD. Trimming removed 6 bases at V and 2 bases at J, with 11 bases between. CDR3 nucleotides: TGTGCCATCAGCGATCAGTCATCCAAAAACATTCAGTACTTC. Residues: CAISDQSSKNIQYF.

The chain is built from TRBV24-1 and TRBJ2-1; possibly TRBD1 or TRBD2 for D (5 bases each). This CDR3 region has 12 residues. In germline, CDR1 is KGHDR, CDR2 SFDVKD. V lost 7 bases to trimming and J lost 8 bases, with 11 bases between them. CDR3 sequence (DNA): TGTGCCACCAGGGGGGTTAGCGATGAGCAGTTCTTC. Translated: CATRGVSDEQFF.

This sequence joins TRBV25-1 and TRBJ2-1, with D possibly being TRBD1 (6 bases). Germline CDR1 reads MGHDK; CDR2 reads SYGVNS. Trimming cost V 4 bases and J 8 bases, with 12 bases left between them. The CDR3 sequence is 13 residues long. The CDR3 DNA reads as TGTGCCAGCAGTGGGCAGGGGATCGATGAGCAGTTCTTC. This translates into CASSGQGIDEQFF.

The CDR3 DNA is TGCAGCGCCCGCGGGGGGGAAGAGACCCAGTACTTC. Translating it yields CSARGGEETQYF. This chain links TRBV29-1 with TRBJ2-5; 9 nucleotides align to TRBD2. V dropped 7 bases and J dropped 3; count of bases not matched to a gene: 3. This CDR3 contains 12 residues. Per the germline V gene, CDR1 is SQVTM and CDR2 is ANQGSEA. Complete variable domain (other parts from reference TRBV29-1 and TRBJ2-5): SAVISQKPSRDICQRGTSLTIQCQVDSQVTMMFWYRQQPGQSLTLIATANQGSEATYESGFVIDKFPISRPNLTFSTLTVSNMSPEDSSIYLCSARGGEETQYFGPGTRLLVL.

The gene calls are TRBV11-2 and TRBJ1-1, with TRBD1 as a possible D gene (6 bases). V gave up 6 bases and J gave up 10 bases, with 21 bases separating them. Germline V gene data show CDR1 as SGHAT and CDR2 as FQNNGV. This CDR3 has 14 residues. The CDR3 here is CASSSDRHSFLAFF. As DNA, the CDR3 is TGTGCCAGCAGTTCCGACAGGCACTCCTTCCTAGCTTTCTTT.

This clone was seen a handful of times. The chain carries TRBV28 and TRBJ1-6; TRBD1 matches at 8 bases. J lost 6 bases, V lost 5 bases, and 9 bases had no gene match. Germline lookup yields CDR1 MDHEN and CDR2 SYDVKM. The CDR3 contains 16 residues. The CDR3 here is CASSTLRGLSNSPLHF. CDR3 coding DNA: TGTGCCAGCAGTACCCTCAGGGGGCTGAGTAATTCACCCCTCCACTTT.

The chain employs TRBV18 and TRBJ2-1; a weak D match, TRBD2 (6 bases). This CDR3 is built from 15 residues. Trimming cost V 6 bases and J 2 bases, with 14 bases left between them. Germline lookup yields CDR1 KGHSH and CDR2 LQKENI. The CDR3: CASSTPGGTYNEQFF. As DNA, the CDR3 is TGTGCCAGCTCCACCCCCGGCGGGACCTACAATGAGCAGTTCTTC.

J is TRBJ1-5 and V is TRBV6-6, with D unresolved. The CDR3 sequence is 12 residues long. V was cut by 6 bases and J by 5 bases, with 8 bases left in between. From germline, CDR1 is MNHNY and CDR2 SVGAGI (reference sequence). The DNA for the CDR3 is TGTGCCAGCAGCTCGATGGATCAGCCCCAGCATTTT. It is translated as CASSSMDQPQHF.

V and J are TRBV27 and TRBJ2-5, with D possibly matching TRBD1 (6 bases). Trimming pared 5 bases from V and 2 bases from J, leaving 9 bases between. Germline assignment: CDR1 MNHEY and CDR2 SMNVEV (reference sequence). The CDR3 runs 13 residues. CDR3 amino acids: CASSLQGQETQYF. Here the CDR3 DNA reads TGTGCCAGCAGTCTTCAGGGGCAAGAGACCCAGTACTTC.

This clone was observed a few times. The V call is TRBV7-2, the J call TRBJ2-5; the D gene is possibly TRBD2 (5 bases). CDR3 length: 13 amino acids. V lost 6 bases and J 5 bases, leaving 13 bases between the germline ends. CDR1 and CDR2 from the germline V gene are SGHTA and FQGNSA. CDR3 amino acids: CASSGGGPETQYF. CDR3 nucleotide sequence: TGTGCCAGCAGTGGAGGAGGCCCCGAGACCCAGTACTTC.

This rearrangement joins TRBV6-2 or TRBV6-3 to TRBJ2-1; possible D gene TRBD1, 6 bases. This CDR3 is 15 amino acids long. Per the germline V gene, CDR1 is MNHEY and CDR2 is SVGEGT. The V end lost 5 bases, the J end lost 7 bases, and 18 bases lay between the germline ends. The CDR3: CASSKTRTVGNEQFF. The CDR3 DNA follows: TGTGCCAGCAGTAAGACTCGGACAGTCGGGAATGAGCAGTTCTTC.

V usage is TRBV28 and J usage is TRBJ1-5; maybe TRBD1 (6 bases). Trimming took 8 bases from V and 3 from J, leaving 17 bases between them. The germline gives CDR1 MDHEN, CDR2 SYDVKM. CDR3 length: 15 amino acids. The CDR3 DNA reads TGTGCCAGCCTCGAAGGGGGGGCGCTCAATCAGCCCCAGCATTTT. The encoded protein is CASLEGGALNQPQHF.

This chain links TRBV20-1 with TRBJ1-2, with D uncertain. The CDR3 totals 11 residues. Germline V gene lookup returns CDR1 DFQATT and CDR2 SNEGSKA (reference sequence). V was pared by 3 bases and J by 6 bases, with 8 bases between. The CDR3: CSASRQDGYTF. CDR3 in DNA: TGCAGTGCTAGCCGACAAGATGGCTACACCTTC.

The V gene is TRBV5-1, the J gene TRBJ2-2; D remains ambiguous. The V gene's germline CDR1 is SGHRS and CDR2 YFSETQ. Trimming stripped 0 bases from V and 7 bases from J, with 4 bases between. CDR3 length: 12 amino acids. The CDR3: CASSLGGGELFF. The CDR3 bases are TGCGCCAGCAGCTTGGGGGGCGGGGAGCTGTTTTTT.

This clone came up a few times. The rearrangement joins TRBV28 to TRBJ1-6; tentatively, D is TRBD1 (5 bases). V was cut by 5 bases and J by 6 bases, with 17 bases left in between. The CDR3 contains 16 residues. Germline CDR1 and CDR2: MDHEN and SYDVKM. This CDR3 is CASSPPGRALNSPLHF. CDR3 coding DNA: TGTGCCAGCAGTCCCCCCGGCAGGGCTCTTAATTCACCCCTCCACTTT.

There are a few counts of this clone. The chain couples TRBV21-1 to TRBJ2-7; the DNA was not compared with TRBD2, the D call given in the table. TRBV21-1 is reported as a pseudogene. The CDR3 totals 13 residues. The CDR3 DNA reads TGTGCCAGCAGCAAAGCGAGGAGGTACGAGCAGTACGTC. This gives the protein CASSKARRYEQYV.

For the CDR3, the DNA is TGTGCCAGCTCACTACGGGTAGGCACAGATACGCAGTATTTT. Translated, it gives CASSLRVGTDTQYF. This chain joins TRBV18 and TRBJ2-3; no clear D. Trimming stripped 4 bases from V and 1 base from J, with 9 bases between. CDR1 is KGHSH, CDR2 LQKENI, per germline. There are 14 residues in the CDR3.

V gene TRBV6-5 combines with J gene TRBJ1-2; TRBD1 might be the D (5 bases). Germline V gene data show CDR1 as MNHEY and CDR2 as SVGAGI. This CDR3 contains 14 residues. V was pared by 7 bases and J by 8 bases, with 20 bases between. CDR3 DNA sequence: TGTGCCAGCACAAGCGGAGGGAGTACAGGCGGCTACACCTTC. Translating gives CASTSGGSTGGYTF.

V gene TRBV7-9 combines with J gene TRBJ1-2; weak D call: TRBD1 (5 bases). V was cut by 0 bases and J by 2 bases, with 7 bases left in between. Germline V gives CDR1 SEHNR, CDR2 FQNEAQ (reference sequence). The CDR3 consists of 14 residues. The CDR3 loop is CASSLAQGNYGYTF. CDR3 sequence (DNA): TGTGCCAGCAGCTTAGCGCAGGGAAACTATGGCTACACCTTC.